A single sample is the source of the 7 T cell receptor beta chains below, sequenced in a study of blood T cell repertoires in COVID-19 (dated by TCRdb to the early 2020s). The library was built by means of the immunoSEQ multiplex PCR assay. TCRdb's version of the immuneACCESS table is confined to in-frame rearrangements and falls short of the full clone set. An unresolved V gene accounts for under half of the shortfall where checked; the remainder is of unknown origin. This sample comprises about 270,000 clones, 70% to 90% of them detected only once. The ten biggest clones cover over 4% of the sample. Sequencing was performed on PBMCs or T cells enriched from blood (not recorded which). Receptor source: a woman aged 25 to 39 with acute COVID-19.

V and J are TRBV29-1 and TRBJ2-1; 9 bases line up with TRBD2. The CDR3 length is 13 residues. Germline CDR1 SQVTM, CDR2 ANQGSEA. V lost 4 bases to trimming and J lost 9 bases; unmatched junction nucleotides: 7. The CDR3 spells CSVVIAGVGEQFF. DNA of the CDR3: TGCAGCGTTGTCATAGCGGGGGTCGGTGAGCAGTTCTTC.

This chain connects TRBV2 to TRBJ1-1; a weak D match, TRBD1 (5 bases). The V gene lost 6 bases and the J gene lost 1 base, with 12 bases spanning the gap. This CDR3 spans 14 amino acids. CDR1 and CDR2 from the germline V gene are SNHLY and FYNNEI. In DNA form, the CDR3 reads TGTGCCAGCAGAGAGATGACAGCGAACACTGAAGCTTTCTTT. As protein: CASREMTANTEAFF.

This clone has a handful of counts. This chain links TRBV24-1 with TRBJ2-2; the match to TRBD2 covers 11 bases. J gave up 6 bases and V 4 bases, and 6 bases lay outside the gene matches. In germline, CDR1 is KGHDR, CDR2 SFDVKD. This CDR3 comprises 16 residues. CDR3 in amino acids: CATSDLGTSGSGELFF. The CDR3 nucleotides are TGTGCCACCAGTGACCTCGGGACTAGCGGCTCCGGGGAGCTGTTTTTT.

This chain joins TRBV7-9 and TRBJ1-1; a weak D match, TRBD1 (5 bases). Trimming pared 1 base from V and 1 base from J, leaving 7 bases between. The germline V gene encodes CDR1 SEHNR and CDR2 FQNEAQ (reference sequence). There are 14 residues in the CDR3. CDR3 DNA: TGTGCCAGCAGCTTAGGACAGCAGAACACTGAAGCTTTCTTT. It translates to CASSLGQQNTEAFF.

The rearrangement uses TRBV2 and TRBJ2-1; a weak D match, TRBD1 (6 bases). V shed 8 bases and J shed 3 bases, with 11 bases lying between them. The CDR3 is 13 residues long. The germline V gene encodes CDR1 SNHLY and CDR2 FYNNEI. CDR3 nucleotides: TGTGCCAGCCTTGTCAGGGGCTACAATGAGCAGTTCTTC. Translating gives CASLVRGYNEQFF.

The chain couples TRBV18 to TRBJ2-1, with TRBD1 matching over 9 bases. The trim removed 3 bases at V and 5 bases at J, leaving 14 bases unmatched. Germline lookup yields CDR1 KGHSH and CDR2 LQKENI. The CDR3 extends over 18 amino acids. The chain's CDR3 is CASSPADRGDSRHNEQFF. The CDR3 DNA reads TGTGCCAGCTCACCTGCCGACAGGGGGGACTCTCGACACAATGAGCAGTTCTTC.

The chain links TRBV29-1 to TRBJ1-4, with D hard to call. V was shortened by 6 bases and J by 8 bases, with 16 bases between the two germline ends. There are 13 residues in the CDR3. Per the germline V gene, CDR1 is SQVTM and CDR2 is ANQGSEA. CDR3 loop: CSVAEGTREKLFF. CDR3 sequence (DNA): TGCAGCGTGGCGGAGGGAACCAGGGAAAAACTGTTTTTT.